These T cell receptor beta chains were read from a single sample in a study of blood T cell repertoires in COVID-19. Clones were sequenced by immunoSEQ multiplex PCR, and TCRdb holds only the in-frame ones, with some missing. The table records fewer than 250,000 clones, about nine tenths of them present only once. The sequencing input was PBMCs or T cells enriched from blood (not recorded which). These receptors were obtained from a woman aged 30 to 39 with acute COVID-19. CDR3s include the opening cysteine and the closing phenylalanine or tryptophan. A D gene is named only where the DNA matches it firmly. A clone size is listed for some rows: how often the clone was seen (once, few, many), or a class if it is expanded.

V	size	D	J	DNA	CDR3
TRBV10-3	NA	NA	TRBJ2-4	TGTGCCATCAGTGAGTTAGATACAAACATTCAGTACTTC	CAISELDTNIQYF
TRBV3-1/TRBV3-2	NA	NA	TRBJ1-6	TGTGCCAGCAGCCAAGAGCGACAGGCTAATTCACCCCTCCACTTT	CASSQERQANSPLHF
TRBV19	NA	NA	TRBJ1-1	TGTGCCAGTATTGGTGCCGGGCTAGATCGGGAGAACACTGAAGCTTTCTTT	CASIGAGLDRENTEAFF
TRBV5-1	NA	TRBD1	TRBJ1-1	TGCGCCAGCAGCTTGGTTGGGATAACAGGGGCGAATACTGAAGCTTTCTTT	CASSLVGITGANTEAFF
TRBV30	NA	NA	TRBJ1-6	TGTGCCGCGGGCGGGGAATATAATTCACCCCTCCACTTT	CAAGGEYNSPLHF
TRBV18	NA	TRBD2	TRBJ2-2	TGTGCCAGCTCACGAGACGGGGGGGCCCCGAACACCGGGGAGCTGTTTTTT	CASSRDGGAPNTGELFF
TRBV10-3	NA	TRBD1	TRBJ1-1	TGTGCCATCAGTAAGACAGGGGTGAACACTGAAGCTTTCTTT	CAISKTGVNTEAFF
TRBV15	NA	NA	TRBJ1-2	TGTGCCACCAGCAGAGGAACGCTAAGCTATGGCTACACCTTC	CATSRGTLSYGYTF
TRBV27	NA	TRBD1	TRBJ1-2	TGTGCCAGCAGGGGGACAGCTAACTATGGCTACACCTTC	CASRGTANYGYTF
TRBV12-3/TRBV12-4	NA	NA	TRBJ2-7	TGTGCCAGCAGCCCGGACACCTTCGAGCAGTACTTC	CASSPDTFEQYF
TRBV6-5	once	NA	TRBJ2-3	TGTGCCAGCAGTTACACTGGGGGGGCCAACACAGATACGCAGTATTTT	CASSYTGGANTDTQYF
TRBV12-3/TRBV12-4	NA	NA	TRBJ2-3	TGTGCCAGCAGTTTCAGCGGAGATACGCAGTATTTT	CASSFSGDTQYF
TRBV28	NA	NA	TRBJ1-1	TGTGCCAGCAGTTTAGAGCCCAGGTCTGAAGCTTTCTTT	CASSLEPRSEAFF
TRBV5-1	NA	TRBD1	TRBJ1-4	TGCGCCAGCAGCTCGACAGGGGTTACGGAAAAACTGTTTTTT	CASSSTGVTEKLFF
TRBV2	NA	NA	TRBJ1-5	TGTGCCAGCACGGGGAAGATATCGGATCCCCAGCATTTT	CASTGKISDPQHF
TRBV13	NA	NA	TRBJ1-4	TGTGCCAGCAGCTCCACCGCGGACAGTTTGCTGTTTTTT	CASSSTADSLLFF
TRBV6-5	NA	NA	TRBJ2-2	TGTGCCAGCAGTTCAGGGGGAGGTGTCGGGGAGCTGTTTTTT	CASSSGGGVGELFF
TRBV5-1	NA	TRBD1	TRBJ1-2	TGCGCCAGCAGCCCCCGGAGGGGGCGCGCGGATGGCTACACCTTC	CASSPRRGRADGYTF
TRBV7-9	once	TRBD1	TRBJ1-1	TGTGCCAGCAGATTTGGTCCTCTGATCGGACAGGGGTCTGAAGCTTTCTTT	CASRFGPLIGQGSEAFF
TRBV9	NA	NA	TRBJ2-5	TGTGCCAGCAGCGTAGAGGACTCTATCCAAGAGACCCAGTACTTC	CASSVEDSIQETQYF
TRBV7-2	NA	NA	TRBJ1-1	TGTGCCAGCAGCCACGTTCCGGGAGGGCGGGAGATGAACACTGAAGCTTTCTTT	CASSHVPGGREMNTEAFF
TRBV7-2	NA	TRBD2	TRBJ2-1	TGTGCCAGCGGGACTAGCGGGGGAGACAATGAGCAGTTCTTC	CASGTSGGDNEQFF
TRBV11-2	once	NA	TRBJ1-5	TGTGCCAGCAGCTCCGAGGGTGGGAGCAATCAGCCCCAGCATTTT	CASSSEGGSNQPQHF
TRBV28	NA	TRBD1	TRBJ1-6	TGTGCCAGCAGTTCTTTTGGGACAGGGTCCTATTCACCCCTCCACTTT	CASSSFGTGSYSPLHF
TRBV6-5	NA	TRBD1	TRBJ1-6	TGTGCCAGCAGACCTACAGGGGTTGGTTCACCCCTCCACTTT	CASRPTGVGSPLHF
TRBV5-4	NA	TRBD1	TRBJ2-7	TGTGCCAGCGCGGTACAGGGGGTTATCTCCTACGAGCAGTACTTC	CASAVQGVISYEQYF
TRBV3-1/TRBV3-2	once	TRBD1	TRBJ1-4	TGTGCCAGCAGCCAACCGGACAGGCTTAATGAAAAACTGTTTTTT	CASSQPDRLNEKLFF
TRBV7-2	NA	TRBD1	TRBJ2-7	TGTGCCAGCAGCTTAGGGGGGGACAGGCGGTACGAGCAGTACTTC	CASSLGGDRRYEQYF
TRBV29-1	NA	TRBD2	TRBJ2-7	TGCAGCGTGGAACTAGCGGGGGATAACTACGAGCAGTACTTC	CSVELAGDNYEQYF
TRBV3-1/TRBV3-2	NA	TRBD1	TRBJ1-6	TGTGCCAGCAGACTACAGGGGGCGCGTAATTCACCCCTCCACTTT	CASRLQGARNSPLHF
TRBV5-1	once	NA	TRBJ2-5	TGCGCCAGCAGGGGGGGACAGCTCCAAGAGACCCAGTACTTC	CASRGGQLQETQYF